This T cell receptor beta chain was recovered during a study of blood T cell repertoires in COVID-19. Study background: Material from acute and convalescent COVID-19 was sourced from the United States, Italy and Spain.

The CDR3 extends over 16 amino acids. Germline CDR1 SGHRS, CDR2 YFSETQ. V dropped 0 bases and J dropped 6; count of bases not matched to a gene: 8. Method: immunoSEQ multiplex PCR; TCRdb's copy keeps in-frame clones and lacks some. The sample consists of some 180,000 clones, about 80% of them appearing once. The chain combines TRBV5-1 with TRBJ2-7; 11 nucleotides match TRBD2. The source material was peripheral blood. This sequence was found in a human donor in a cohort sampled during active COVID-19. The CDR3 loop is CASSLAPTSGGPEQYF. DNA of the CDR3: TGCGCCAGCAGCTTGGCCCCTACTAGCGGGGGCCCCGAGCAGTACTTC.